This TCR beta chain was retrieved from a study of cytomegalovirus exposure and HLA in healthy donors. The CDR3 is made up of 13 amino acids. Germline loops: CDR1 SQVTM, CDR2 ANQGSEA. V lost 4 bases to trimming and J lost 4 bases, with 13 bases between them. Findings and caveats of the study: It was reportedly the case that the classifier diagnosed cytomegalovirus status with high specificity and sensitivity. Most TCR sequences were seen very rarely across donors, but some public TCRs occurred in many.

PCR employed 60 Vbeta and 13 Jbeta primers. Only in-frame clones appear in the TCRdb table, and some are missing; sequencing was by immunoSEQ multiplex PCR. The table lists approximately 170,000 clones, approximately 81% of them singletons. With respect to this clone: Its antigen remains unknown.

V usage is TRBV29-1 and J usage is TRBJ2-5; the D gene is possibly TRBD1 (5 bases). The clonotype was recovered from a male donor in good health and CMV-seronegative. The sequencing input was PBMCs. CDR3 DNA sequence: TGCAGCGTTGGACTCTACGACAGAGAGACCCAGTACTTC. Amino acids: CSVGLYDRETQYF.